This entry lists 13 T cell receptor beta chains sequenced from one sample in a study of T cell repertoires in cytomegalovirus infection. Antigens for these TCRs are unknown. TCRdb re-called the reads through MiXCR, storing one row per CDR3 protein. The sample lists about 83,000 distinct CDR3 sequences; around 28% were seen once. Sequenced material: CD8+ T cells from cultured PBMCs, taken from culture after CMV antigen stimulation. Every receptor here comes from a human donor in good health (CMV status not recorded). Some clones in this sample may be carry-over from other donors' samples.

This clonotype was recorded at least ten times. The rearrangement links TRBV28 to TRBJ2-3; either TRBD1 or TRBD2 may supply D (6 bases each). Germline values: CDR1 MDHEN, CDR2 SYDVKM. CDR3 length equals 15 residues. The V end was cut by 5 bases, the J end by 5 bases, with 17 bases between. The CDR3 is CASSPRGRPLDTQYF. The DNA for the CDR3 is TGTGCCAGCAGTCCCCGGGGGCGCCCCTTAGATACGCAGTATTTT.

This clonotype was seen at least ten times. J is TRBJ2-3 and V is TRBV6-6; D is undetermined. V was trimmed by 5 bases and J by 2 bases, leaving 14 bases between them. Germline V gene sequence: CDR1 MNHNY, CDR2 SVGAGI (reference sequence). This CDR3 has 15 residues. CDR3 region: CASSPWGQATDTQYF. CDR3 sequence (DNA): TGTGCCAGCAGTCCCTGGGGTCAGGCCACAGATACGCAGTATTTT.

This clonotype was counted only a few times. This sequence joins TRBV12-3 or TRBV12-4 and TRBJ2-7; D is perhaps TRBD2 (5 bases). V was pared by 7 bases and J by 3 bases, with 16 bases between. The CDR3 is 14 amino acids. CDR3 nucleotide sequence: TGTGCCAGCACCGTCGGGGATATAAGCTACGAGCAGTACTTC. Protein sequence: CASTVGDISYEQYF.

This clonotype was counted a few times. This chain connects TRBV27 to TRBJ2-7; 7 nucleotides line up with TRBD1. Germline V gives CDR1 MNHEY, CDR2 SMNVEV (reference sequence). This CDR3 has 14 amino acids. The V gene end was trimmed by 8 bases and the J gene end by 3 bases; junction bases not matched to a gene: 10. The CDR3 coding sequence is TGTGCCAGCGCCCCAATGACAGGGAACTACGAGCAGTACTTC. This translates into CASAPMTGNYEQYF.

This clonotype turned up a few times. V gene TRBV7-6 combines with J gene TRBJ1-1; D gene ambiguous. The V gene's germline CDR1 is SGHVS and CDR2 FNYEAQ. V lost 5 bases and J 1 base, leaving 20 bases between the germline ends. CDR3 size: 17 residues. The CDR3: CASSQWGTAPGNTEAFF. The CDR3 DNA reads as TGTGCCAGCAGCCAGTGGGGTACAGCCCCGGGGAACACTGAAGCTTTCTTT.

This clonotype was detected a few times. The V call is TRBV5-6, the J call TRBJ1-1; D uncertain. The germline V and J ends were trimmed by 0 bases and 0 bases, with 9 bases remaining between them. The CDR3 has 15 amino acids. The germline V gene has CDR1 SGHDT and CDR2 YYEEEE. DNA for the CDR3: TGTGCCAGCAGCTTGGCCAGGCGGCTGAACACTGAAGCTTTCTTT. As protein: CASSLARRLNTEAFF.

The chain couples TRBV20-1 to TRBJ2-7, with 10 positions matching TRBD2. Germline V CDR1 and CDR2: DFQATT, SNEGSKA (reference sequence). Losses at the gene ends were 3 bases for V and 3 bases for J; bases not matched to a gene: 5. The CDR3 runs 14 residues. CDR3 in amino acids: CSASLVAGGYEQYF. CDR3 sequence (DNA): TGCAGTGCTAGTCTGGTAGCGGGGGGCTACGAGCAGTACTTC.

The V call is TRBV11-3, the J call TRBJ1-1; D not certain. With 5 bases removed from V and 4 bases from J, the gap between germline ends came to 11 bases. CDR1 SGHNT and CDR2 YENEEA come from the germline V gene. This CDR3 comprises 13 residues. CDR3 sequence: CASSPGDFTEAFF. The CDR3 nucleotides read TGTGCCAGCAGCCCGGGAGATTTCACTGAAGCTTTCTTT.

The genes are TRBV2 and TRBJ2-7, with TRBD1 identical over 9 bases. The CDR3 contains 14 residues. Germline values: CDR1 SNHLY, CDR2 FYNNEI. J was trimmed by 5 bases and V by 7 bases; bases with no gene match: 9. The DNA for the CDR3 is TGTGCCAGCAAGAGCCCGGGACAGGGTAACGAGCAGTACTTC. This sequence encodes CASKSPGQGNEQYF.

This clonotype was counted once. CDR3 sequence (DNA): TGTGCCAGCAGTGTATTGTGGGAGACCCAGTACTTC. As protein: CASSVLWETQYF. The rearrangement links TRBV2 to TRBJ2-5; D uncertain. Germline V gives CDR1 SNHLY, CDR2 FYNNEI. V lost 4 bases and J 5 bases, leaving 8 bases between the germline ends. This CDR3 has 12 amino acids.

The chain joins TRBV7-9 to TRBJ2-3; TRBD2 matches 8 bases. This CDR3 is 12 amino acids long. Germline trimming cut 6 bases from V and 11 bases from J; bases unmatched to any gene: 7. The germline V gene has CDR1 SEHNR and CDR2 FQNEAQ (reference sequence). The CDR3 coding sequence is TGTGCCAGCAGTCCCCCGGGACTAGAGCAGTATTTT. Its protein product is CASSPPGLEQYF.

This clonotype was picked up many times. The rearrangement links TRBV7-8 to TRBJ1-2, with D possibly being TRBD1 (5 bases). Germline-derived CDR1 and CDR2 are SGHVS and FQNEAQ. The length of the CDR3 is 14 residues. Trimming cost V 5 bases and J 5 bases, with 15 bases left between them. The CDR3 coding sequence is TGTGCCAGCAGCATAGGGGTGGAAGATTATGGCTACACCTTC. It codes for CASSIGVEDYGYTF. Supplemented by reference TRBV7-8 and TRBJ1-2, the full variable domain reads GAGVSQSPRYKVAKRGQDVALRCDPISGHVSLFWYQQALGQGPEFLTYFQNEAQLDKSGLPSDRFFAERPEGSVSTLKIQRTQQEDSAVYLCASSIGVEDYGYTFGSGTRLTVV.

V and J are TRBV2 and TRBJ1-6; TRBD1 agrees at 7 bases. Trimming at V came to 1 base and at J to 1 base, leaving 1 base not matched to a gene. Germline lookup yields CDR1 SNHLY and CDR2 FYNNEI. This CDR3 has 16 residues. CDR3 sequence reads: CASSEVTGSYNSPLHF. The CDR3 nucleotides read TGTGCCAGCAGTGAAGTGACAGGGTCCTATAATTCACCCCTCCACTTT.